The rows below give T cell receptor beta chains drawn from one sample of a study of cytomegalovirus exposure and HLA in healthy donors. Using immunoSEQ multiplex PCR, the repertoire was profiled, and TCRdb retains in-frame clones only, with some absent. The table lists approximately 180,000 clones, about four fifths of them singletons. Material: PBMCs. These receptors were obtained from a woman aged 45-65 years in good health and CMV-seronegative. The conserved cysteine and the conserved F or W are not part of the CDR3 here. Each record gives: V gene, J gene, CDR3 protein.

TRBV19,TRBJ1-2,ASTKGGSVYGYT
TRBV9,TRBJ2-2,ATGTMNTGELF
TRBV5-1,TRBJ2-7,ASSSLFGYEQY
TRBV5-4,TRBJ1-1,ASSLDPGWGTEAF
TRBV7-9,TRBJ2-7,ASSATGTVFDEQY
TRBV27,TRBJ2-7,ASRSLDRYSYEQY
TRBV5-1,TRBJ2-7,ASSLAGSYEQY
TRBV4-2,TRBJ2-7,ASSQDDQRVRSYEQY
TRBV7-9,TRBJ2-7,ASSRTGGDYEQY
TRBV7-9,TRBJ1-1,ASSPTALGHTEAF
TRBV6-5,TRBJ2-4,ASSYGQQNIQY
TRBV5-1,TRBJ2-7,ASSLTGSPYEQY
TRBV30,TRBJ2-5,AWASGYQETQY
TRBV2,NA,ASTLSGRGAYEQY
TRBV18,TRBJ1-1,ASSPLEGRSEAF
TRBV5-1,TRBJ1-5,ASSLDPFSNQPQH
TRBV28,TRBJ1-2,ASISAGRYGYT
TRBV7-9,TRBJ1-1,SSTLGQHTEAF
TRBV23-1,TRBJ2-7,ASSLRHHEQY
TRBV23-1,TRBJ2-7,ASSSPNRPSSYEQY
TRBV6-5,TRBJ1-2,ASSYSRDSIYGYT
TRBV2,TRBJ2-3,ASRGTSSWDTQY
TRBV4-1,TRBJ1-5,ASSQVGQPLSNQPQH
TRBV4-1,TRBJ1-5,ASSRATGEPQH
TRBV6-1,TRBJ2-3,ASKASGTTDTQY
TRBV11-2,TRBJ2-3,ASSLDRGPDTQY
TRBV9,TRBJ2-7,ASSVGDRVSYEQY
TRBV7-9,TRBJ1-2,ASSETGAGGYT
TRBV27,TRBJ2-5,ASSLGLAGGQETQY
TRBV10-3,TRBJ1-1,AISEDRATEAF
TRBV19,TRBJ1-3,ASRFREIQNTIY
TRBV25-1,TRBJ1-1,ASSDRTGKPDTEAF
TRBV19,TRBJ2-5,ASSIQETQY
TRBV9,TRBJ2-5,ASSVSSEGGRETQY
TRBV7-9,TRBJ1-3,ASSLGTGAGNTIY
TRBV25-1,TRBJ2-5,ASSEGVLAGGPRETQY
TRBV19,TRBJ1-5,ASSEQGSRQPQH
TRBV2,TRBJ1-4,ASGGRGTNEKLF
TRBV9,TRBJ2-3,ASSVAGGDTDTQY
TRBV18,TRBJ1-1,ASSLAGGNGEAF
TRBV5-1,TRBJ1-4,ASAPTGVAEKLF
TRBV5-4,TRBJ2-5,ASSQTSGLQETQY
TRBV28,TRBJ1-2,ASSLDGTVYGYT
TRBV7-2,TRBJ2-6,ASSPRGGANVLT
TRBV7-9,TRBJ2-7,SSSLYLAGGVYEQY
TRBV15,TRBJ1-4,ATSRARTTNEKLF
TRBV10-1,TRBJ2-1,ASTPRTSGLYNEQF
TRBV29-1,TRBJ2-2,SVDTSGNTGELF
TRBV5-1,TRBJ1-2,ASSSRQDDGYT
TRBV7-2,TRBJ1-3,ASSREGSVSGNTIY